A selection of T cell receptor beta chains follows, all from one sample in a study of blood T cell repertoires in COVID-19. Assay: immunoSEQ multiplex PCR; the TCRdb copy retains only in-frame clones and omits some. The sample lists 300,000 to 400,000 clones, 88% occurring once. The material sequenced was PBMCs or T cells enriched from blood (not recorded which). All receptors derive from a woman aged 18-35 years who had recovered from COVID-19. Each CDR3 is given with its conserved first and last residue. A D gene is named only where the DNA matches it firmly. Size tells how often a clone was seen (once, few, many) or the class of an expanded clone, and some rows leave it out.

CDR3nt: TGTGCCAGTAGTTCAGGGGATTCCTACAATGAGCAGTTCTTC; CDR3aa: CASSSGDSYNEQFF; d_gene: NA; j_gene: TRBJ2-1; v_gene: TRBV19; abundance: NA
CDR3nt: TGTGCCAGCAGCTTGTGGGAGGGGACGAACACTGAAGCTTTCTTT; CDR3aa: CASSLWEGTNTEAFF; d_gene: NA; j_gene: TRBJ1-1; v_gene: TRBV5-8; abundance: NA
CDR3nt: TGTGCCACCAGTGGCCCGACAGGGGGCGGAGGCCCTAGCTATGGCTACACCTTC; CDR3aa: CATSGPTGGGGPSYGYTF; d_gene: TRBD1; j_gene: TRBJ1-2; v_gene: TRBV24-1; abundance: NA
CDR3nt: TGTGCCAGCAGCCAGCCGGGACAGGCACGCGAGTACCAGTACTTC; CDR3aa: CASSQPGQAREYQYF; d_gene: TRBD1; j_gene: TRBJ2-7; v_gene: TRBV4-2; abundance: NA
CDR3nt: TGCGCCAGCAGTGAGTCCCTCGAGCAGTACTTC; CDR3aa: CASSESLEQYF; d_gene: NA; j_gene: TRBJ2-7; v_gene: TRBV10-1; abundance: NA
CDR3nt: TGTGCTAGTGGTTTCGGACGGGACTTTAGCGAGCAGTACTTC; CDR3aa: CASGFGRDFSEQYF; d_gene: NA; j_gene: TRBJ2-7; v_gene: TRBV12-5; abundance: NA
CDR3nt: TGTGCCAGCAGCTTAGGGCAGGGAACCTATGGCTACACCTTC; CDR3aa: CASSLGQGTYGYTF; d_gene: NA; j_gene: TRBJ1-2; v_gene: TRBV7-8; abundance: NA
CDR3nt: TGTGCCAGTAGATCTGAGCGGACAGGGGAATACACCGGGGAGCTGTTTTTT; CDR3aa: CASRSERTGEYTGELFF; d_gene: TRBD1; j_gene: TRBJ2-2; v_gene: TRBV19; abundance: NA
CDR3nt: TGTGCCAGCAGCCCGCGGGGAAGTAAAAATTCACCCCTCCACTTT; CDR3aa: CASSPRGSKNSPLHF; d_gene: NA; j_gene: TRBJ1-6; v_gene: TRBV11-2; abundance: NA
CDR3nt: TGCGCCAGCAGCCCAGGGACAGAGGACACCGGGGAGCTGTTTTTT; CDR3aa: CASSPGTEDTGELFF; d_gene: TRBD1; j_gene: TRBJ2-2; v_gene: TRBV4-1; abundance: NA
CDR3nt: TGCGCCAGCAGCTCCGGACAGGGGAGTAGTGGCTACACCTTC; CDR3aa: CASSSGQGSSGYTF; d_gene: TRBD1; j_gene: TRBJ1-2; v_gene: TRBV5-1; abundance: NA
CDR3nt: TGTGCCAGCAGTTACGAGGGGGTGGACACTGAAGCTTTCTTT; CDR3aa: CASSYEGVDTEAFF; d_gene: NA; j_gene: TRBJ1-1; v_gene: TRBV6-2/TRBV6-3; abundance: NA
CDR3nt: TGTGCCAGCAGCGTAGGGGCAGGCACTGAAGCTTTCTTT; CDR3aa: CASSVGAGTEAFF; d_gene: NA; j_gene: TRBJ1-1; v_gene: TRBV9; abundance: NA
CDR3nt: TGCGCCAGCAGCCGAGGGCGGGCCTCTGGAAACACCATATATTTT; CDR3aa: CASSRGRASGNTIYF; d_gene: NA; j_gene: TRBJ1-3; v_gene: TRBV5-1; abundance: NA
CDR3nt: TGCAGCGTTGGGGGGGACAGGGTTTTCGAAAAACTGTTTTTT; CDR3aa: CSVGGDRVFEKLFF; d_gene: TRBD1; j_gene: TRBJ1-4; v_gene: TRBV29-1; abundance: NA
CDR3nt: TGTGCCAGCAGTAACAGGGATAGCAATCAGCCCCAGCATTTT; CDR3aa: CASSNRDSNQPQHF; d_gene: NA; j_gene: TRBJ1-5; v_gene: TRBV2; abundance: NA
CDR3nt: TGCAGCGTTTGGACAGCAAACTACGAGCAGTACTTC; CDR3aa: CSVWTANYEQYF; d_gene: NA; j_gene: TRBJ2-7; v_gene: TRBV29-1; abundance: few
CDR3nt: TGTGCCAGCAGCTCCGGACAGGGGGCAAAGGCTTTCTTT; CDR3aa: CASSSGQGAKAFF; d_gene: TRBD1; j_gene: TRBJ1-1; v_gene: TRBV7-2; abundance: NA
CDR3nt: TGTGCCAGCAGCAGACAGGGCGATGAAAAACTGTTTTTT; CDR3aa: CASSRQGDEKLFF; d_gene: TRBD1; j_gene: TRBJ1-4; v_gene: TRBV27; abundance: NA
CDR3nt: TGTGCCAGCAGCTCGGCGGTTTCCGCCGGGGAGCTGTTTTTT; CDR3aa: CASSSAVSAGELFF; d_gene: NA; j_gene: TRBJ2-2; v_gene: TRBV5-5; abundance: once
CDR3nt: TGTGCCAGCAGTACAGGGAACTATGGCTACACCTTC; CDR3aa: CASSTGNYGYTF; d_gene: NA; j_gene: TRBJ1-2; v_gene: TRBV28; abundance: NA
CDR3nt: TGTGCCAGCAGCTTAAGGGGTGGAGGAAACACCATATATTTT; CDR3aa: CASSLRGGGNTIYF; d_gene: NA; j_gene: TRBJ1-3; v_gene: TRBV11-2; abundance: NA
CDR3nt: TGTGCCAGCAGTGAATCCGGGACAGGGAGCACGGGCTACACCTTC; CDR3aa: CASSESGTGSTGYTF; d_gene: TRBD1; j_gene: TRBJ1-2; v_gene: TRBV2; abundance: NA
CDR3nt: TGCGCCAGCAGCCATGACAGGGACGAGAGCTATGGCTACACCTTC; CDR3aa: CASSHDRDESYGYTF; d_gene: TRBD1; j_gene: TRBJ1-2; v_gene: TRBV4-3; abundance: once
CDR3nt: TGTGCCAGCAGCCCACGGGACAGGGCCATGAACACTGAAGCTTTCTTT; CDR3aa: CASSPRDRAMNTEAFF; d_gene: TRBD1; j_gene: TRBJ1-1; v_gene: TRBV7-9; abundance: NA
CDR3nt: TGCGCCAGCAGCTTATCACGACAGGGGGGTCGCACAGATACGCAGTATTTT; CDR3aa: CASSLSRQGGRTDTQYF; d_gene: TRBD1; j_gene: TRBJ2-3; v_gene: TRBV5-1; abundance: NA
CDR3nt: TGTGCCAGCAGCCGGGGGGCCACGGCAGATACGCAGTATTTT; CDR3aa: CASSRGATADTQYF; d_gene: NA; j_gene: TRBJ2-3; v_gene: TRBV27; abundance: once
CDR3nt: TGTGCCAGCAGCTTGGGACGGGGCAATCAGCCCCAGCATTTT; CDR3aa: CASSLGRGNQPQHF; d_gene: NA; j_gene: TRBJ1-5; v_gene: TRBV5-4; abundance: NA
CDR3nt: TGTGCCAGCAGTTATACGGACTCGATAGATGGCTACACCTTC; CDR3aa: CASSYTDSIDGYTF; d_gene: NA; j_gene: TRBJ1-2; v_gene: TRBV6-5; abundance: few
CDR3nt: TGTGCCAGCGTCAGGGGGACACCTACCCACGGGGAGCTGTTTTTT; CDR3aa: CASVRGTPTHGELFF; d_gene: TRBD1; j_gene: TRBJ2-2; v_gene: TRBV6-5; abundance: NA
CDR3nt: TGTGCCAGCAGCGATAGTGGACAGGGGGCTTGGGATGAGCAGTTCTTC; CDR3aa: CASSDSGQGAWDEQFF; d_gene: TRBD1; j_gene: TRBJ2-1; v_gene: TRBV5-4; abundance: NA
CDR3nt: TGTGCCAGCTCACCCGGGACACCTTATAATTCACCCCTCCACTTT; CDR3aa: CASSPGTPYNSPLHF; d_gene: NA; j_gene: TRBJ1-6; v_gene: TRBV18; abundance: NA
CDR3nt: TGTGCCAGTAGTAGCAGCTCCTACGAGCAGTACTTC; CDR3aa: CASSSSSYEQYF; d_gene: NA; j_gene: TRBJ2-7; v_gene: TRBV19; abundance: NA
CDR3nt: TGTGCCAGCAGTGGGGGACAGGACTATTATGGCTACACCTTC; CDR3aa: CASSGGQDYYGYTF; d_gene: TRBD1; j_gene: TRBJ1-2; v_gene: TRBV6-2/TRBV6-3; abundance: NA
CDR3nt: TGTGCCAGTATGGCGGATTCACCTGAAGCTTTCTTT; CDR3aa: CASMADSPEAFF; d_gene: NA; j_gene: TRBJ1-1; v_gene: TRBV19; abundance: NA
CDR3nt: TGTGCCAGCAGCGTAACGGACGGGAAGGACGAGCAGTACTTC; CDR3aa: CASSVTDGKDEQYF; d_gene: NA; j_gene: TRBJ2-7; v_gene: TRBV9; abundance: NA
CDR3nt: TGTGCCAGCAGCTTTAGACAGGGCTACGAGCAGTACTTC; CDR3aa: CASSFRQGYEQYF; d_gene: TRBD1; j_gene: TRBJ2-7; v_gene: TRBV7-2; abundance: NA
CDR3nt: TGTGCCAGCTCACCACCACTAACCAGAGAGCAGTACTTC; CDR3aa: CASSPPLTREQYF; d_gene: NA; j_gene: TRBJ2-7; v_gene: TRBV18; abundance: NA
CDR3nt: TGTGCCAGCAGTCTGGGAGCGGGGGTTACCTCCTACGAGCAGTACTTC; CDR3aa: CASSLGAGVTSYEQYF; d_gene: TRBD2; j_gene: TRBJ2-7; v_gene: TRBV5-6; abundance: few
CDR3nt: TGTGCCTGGAGTGTTGGCCGGCTAGTAGGCTACACCTTC; CDR3aa: CAWSVGRLVGYTF; d_gene: NA; j_gene: TRBJ1-2; v_gene: TRBV30; abundance: NA
CDR3nt: TGCAGTGCTAGTAAGCTAGCGGGGTACAATGAGCAGTTCTTC; CDR3aa: CSASKLAGYNEQFF; d_gene: TRBD2; j_gene: TRBJ2-1; v_gene: TRBV20-1; abundance: NA
CDR3nt: TGTGCCAGCTCAGTAAACAGGGAATATGGCTACACCTTC; CDR3aa: CASSVNREYGYTF; d_gene: NA; j_gene: TRBJ1-2; v_gene: TRBV18; abundance: NA
CDR3nt: TGTGCCAGCTCGGTTACAGGGGGAGAGACCCAGTACTTC; CDR3aa: CASSVTGGETQYF; d_gene: TRBD1; j_gene: TRBJ2-5; v_gene: TRBV18; abundance: few
CDR3nt: TGTGCCAGCAGCTTTGGGACTAGCAGGGGGAGTACGCAGTATTTT; CDR3aa: CASSFGTSRGSTQYF; d_gene: TRBD2; j_gene: TRBJ2-3; v_gene: TRBV7-3; abundance: NA
CDR3nt: TGTGCCAGCAGTCATACAGGGGTCGCAGACTATGGCTACACCTTC; CDR3aa: CASSHTGVADYGYTF; d_gene: TRBD1; j_gene: TRBJ1-2; v_gene: TRBV6-4; abundance: NA
CDR3nt: TGTGCCAGCAGCCTCTATTCCGGACTGGGGAATGAGCAGTTCTTC; CDR3aa: CASSLYSGLGNEQFF; d_gene: NA; j_gene: TRBJ2-1; v_gene: TRBV7-6; abundance: once
CDR3nt: TGTGCCAGCAGCCCGTTGGGGGGTCAGGGCGAGCAGTACTTC; CDR3aa: CASSPLGGQGEQYF; d_gene: NA; j_gene: TRBJ2-7; v_gene: TRBV7-2; abundance: few
CDR3nt: TGTGCCAGCAGCCCACAGGGGTCGGGCAATCAGCCCCAGCATTTT; CDR3aa: CASSPQGSGNQPQHF; d_gene: TRBD1; j_gene: TRBJ1-5; v_gene: TRBV6-5; abundance: NA
CDR3nt: TGTGCCAGCAGTCCCACGACTGGTAGCACAGATACGCAGTATTTT; CDR3aa: CASSPTTGSTDTQYF; d_gene: NA; j_gene: TRBJ2-3; v_gene: TRBV6-2/TRBV6-3; abundance: NA